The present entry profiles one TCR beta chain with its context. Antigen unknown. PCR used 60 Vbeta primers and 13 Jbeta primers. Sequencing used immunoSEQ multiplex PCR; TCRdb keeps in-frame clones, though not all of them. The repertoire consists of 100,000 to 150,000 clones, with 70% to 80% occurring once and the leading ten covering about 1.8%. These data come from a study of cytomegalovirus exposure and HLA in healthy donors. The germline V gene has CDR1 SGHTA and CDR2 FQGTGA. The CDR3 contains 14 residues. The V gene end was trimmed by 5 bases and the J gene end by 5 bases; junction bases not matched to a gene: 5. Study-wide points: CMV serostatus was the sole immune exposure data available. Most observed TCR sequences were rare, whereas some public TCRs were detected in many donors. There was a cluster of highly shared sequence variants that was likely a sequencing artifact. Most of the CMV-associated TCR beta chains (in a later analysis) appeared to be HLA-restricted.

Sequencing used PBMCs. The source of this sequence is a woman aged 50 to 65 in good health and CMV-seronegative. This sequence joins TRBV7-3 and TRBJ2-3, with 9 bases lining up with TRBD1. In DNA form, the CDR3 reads TGTGCCAGCAGCCGGGACAGGGCGGAAGATACGCAGTATTTT. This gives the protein CASSRDRAEDTQYF.